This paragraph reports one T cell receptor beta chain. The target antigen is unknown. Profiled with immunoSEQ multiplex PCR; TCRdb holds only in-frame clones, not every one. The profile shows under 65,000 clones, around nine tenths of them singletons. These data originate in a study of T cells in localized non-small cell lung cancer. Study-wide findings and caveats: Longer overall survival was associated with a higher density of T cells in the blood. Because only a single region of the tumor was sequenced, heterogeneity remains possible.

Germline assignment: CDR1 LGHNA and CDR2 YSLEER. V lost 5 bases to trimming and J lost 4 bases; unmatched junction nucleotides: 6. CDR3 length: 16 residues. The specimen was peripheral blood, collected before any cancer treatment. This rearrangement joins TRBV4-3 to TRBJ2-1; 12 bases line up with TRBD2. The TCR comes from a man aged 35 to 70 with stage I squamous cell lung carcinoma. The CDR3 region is CASSTLTSGSYNEQFF. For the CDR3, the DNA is TGCGCCAGCAGCACGTTGACTAGCGGGAGTTACAATGAGCAGTTCTTC.